This record covers a single TCR beta chain. No antigen is known for it. The source of the sample is a study of early T cells in non-severe SARS-CoV-2 infection. Overall study context: Sequencing input comprised bulk RNA from unsorted whole blood; chain pairing was not available.

Study findings and constraints: Sequences matched to VDJdb favored anti-spike CD8 responses, while private and CD4 specificities were missed.

Unique molecular identifiers tagged individual cDNA molecules. TCRdb passed the 5' RACE reads through MiXCR, listing each CDR3 protein once. The table shows about 72,000 distinct CDR3 sequences, with 9.5% to 13% occurring only once. The material sequenced was whole blood, taken at baseline. The sequence derives from an adult who was a healthcare worker with PCR-confirmed SARS-CoV-2 infection or an uninfected control (not recorded which).

The CDR3 DNA reads as TGCAGTGCTTATTCCTCGCCCCCAAACAATGAGCAGTTCTTC. Translation: CSAYSSPPNNEQFF. The chain employs TRBV20-1 and TRBJ2-1, with D uncertain. The CDR3 spans 14 residues. Germline CDR1 DFQATT, CDR2 SNEGSKA (reference sequence). V gave up 5 bases and J gave up 5 bases, with 16 bases separating them.